This T cell receptor (beta chain) was identified in a study of a mutant IDH1 vaccine in newly diagnosed glioma (dated by TCRdb to the early 2020s). Turning to the overall study: In the chemotherapy-containing groups, vaccination started alongside temozolomide cycles, whereas in patients who had radiotherapy alone it started 4-6 weeks after radiotherapy. The approximately 30 treated patients were approximately 62% male and roughly 40% female, with a mean age of approximately 40 years. Before enrollment, most patients had been given radiochemotherapy with temozolomide as standard therapy, while the rest had received either radiotherapy alone or temozolomide alone. The week-35 safety follow-up took place at visit V12, and the week-47 end of study took place at visit V13. Peripheral blood samples were drawn at six visits, namely V03 (baseline), V05, V07, V10, V12 and V13. For exploratory analyses, longitudinal TCRB deep sequencing was carried out in about 26 treated patients wherever samples were available.

With regard to this clone: Its recognized antigen is unknown. No qualities accompany the bases; no much larger clone lies one base away.

The research as a whole found: Vaccine-induced immune responses across multiple MHC alleles were detected in about 93% of patients. Availability determined which PBMC samples were chosen for TCRB deep sequencing. No apparent relationship was observed between pseudoprogression and alterations in the top peripheral T cell clonotypes detected by TCRB sequencing. The authors stated that sample limitations prevented analyses of patient blood samples from being reproduced.

The library came from the immunoSEQ multiplex PCR assay. Following the manufacturer's protocol, the hsTCRB Kit was used to amplify rearranged TCR beta chain sequences. TCRB libraries were sequenced on an Illumina MiSeq. The study's own analysis went as follows. The kit vendor's proprietary platform handled demultiplexing, trimming and gene mapping. Entries here come from immuneACCESS through TCRdb and include only in-frame sequences with V and J called. Some clones fail to appear in such tables; in the studies checked, an unresolved V gene covers under half of the shortfall, and the cause of the remainder is unknown. Clone size and V and J calls were adopted from that table, with D and trimming inferred from the DNA. This sample lists about 94,000 clones; around nine tenths were detected once. Of the sample, around 0.73% falls within the top ten clones. The CDR3, cysteine through phenylalanine, is 15 amino acids long. The read is trimmed to its CDR3 DNA, 45 bases read in frame from base 1. The germline V gene (reference sequence) yields SEHNR for CDR1 and FQNEAQ for CDR2. The germline V and J ends show losses of 5 bases and 7 bases respectively, and no gene match explains 10 bases of the junction.

What the time point label conveys for this sample: week 47, end of study. Each vaccine dose was 300 ug of a 20-mer mutant IDH1 peptide in Montanide, given subcutaneously with topical imiquimod. Across visits V03 through V10, patients got a total of eight vaccinations, given in weeks 1, 3, 5, 7, 11, 15, 19 and 23. Donors had newly diagnosed WHO grade 3 or 4 IDH1-mutant astrocytomas with loss of nuclear ATRX. The samples were drawn from NOA16, a multicentre, single-arm, open-label phase I trial in Germany that tested a mutant IDH1 peptide vaccine in humans for the first time. The DNeasy Blood and Tissue Kit was used to extract genomic DNA from EDTA blood for TCRB sequencing.

This chain joins TRBV7-9 to TRBJ1-2, with TRBD1 identical over 10 junction bases. The sequencing used PBMCs, collected from a glioma patient whose treatment included an IDH1 peptide vaccine. This clonotype originated in a woman between 50 and 59 years old with glioma. Here the CDR3 is given as CASSADRGQVSGYTF. The DNA reads as follows: TGTGCCAGCAGCGCAGACAGGGGGCAGGTCTCTGGCTACACCTTC.